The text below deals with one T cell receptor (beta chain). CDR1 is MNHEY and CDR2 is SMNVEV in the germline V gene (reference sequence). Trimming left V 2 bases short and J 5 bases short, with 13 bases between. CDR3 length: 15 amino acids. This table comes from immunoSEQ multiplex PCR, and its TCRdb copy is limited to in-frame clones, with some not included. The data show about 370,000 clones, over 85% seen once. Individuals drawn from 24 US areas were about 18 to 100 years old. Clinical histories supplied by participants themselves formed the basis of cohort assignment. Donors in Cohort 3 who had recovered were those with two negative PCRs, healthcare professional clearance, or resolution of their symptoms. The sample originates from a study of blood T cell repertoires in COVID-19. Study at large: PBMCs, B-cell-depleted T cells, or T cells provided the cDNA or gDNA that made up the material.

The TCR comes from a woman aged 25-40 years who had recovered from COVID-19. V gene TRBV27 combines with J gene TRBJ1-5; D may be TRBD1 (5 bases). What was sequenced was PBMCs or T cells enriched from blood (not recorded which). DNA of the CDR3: TGTGCCAGCAGTTTAGGTAGGGGAGGTCATCAGCCCCAGCATTTT. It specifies CASSLGRGGHQPQHF.